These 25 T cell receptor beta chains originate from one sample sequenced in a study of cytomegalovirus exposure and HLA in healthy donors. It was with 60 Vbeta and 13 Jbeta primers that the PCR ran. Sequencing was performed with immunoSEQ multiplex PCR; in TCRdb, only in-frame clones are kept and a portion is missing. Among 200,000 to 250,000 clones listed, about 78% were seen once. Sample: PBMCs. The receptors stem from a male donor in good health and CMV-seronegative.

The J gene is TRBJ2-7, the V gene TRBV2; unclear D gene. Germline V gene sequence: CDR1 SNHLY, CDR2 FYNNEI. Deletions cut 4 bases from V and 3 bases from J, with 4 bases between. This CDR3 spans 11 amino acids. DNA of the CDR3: TGTGCCAGCAGTGCAGTCTACGAGCAGTACTTC. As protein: CASSAVYEQYF.

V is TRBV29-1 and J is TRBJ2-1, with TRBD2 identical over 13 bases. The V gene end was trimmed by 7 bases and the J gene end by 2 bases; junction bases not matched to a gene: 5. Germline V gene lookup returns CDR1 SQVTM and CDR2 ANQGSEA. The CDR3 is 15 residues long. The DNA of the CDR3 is TGCAGCGCCCCTGGACTAGCGGGAGCCTACAATGAGCAGTTCTTC. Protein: CSAPGLAGAYNEQFF.

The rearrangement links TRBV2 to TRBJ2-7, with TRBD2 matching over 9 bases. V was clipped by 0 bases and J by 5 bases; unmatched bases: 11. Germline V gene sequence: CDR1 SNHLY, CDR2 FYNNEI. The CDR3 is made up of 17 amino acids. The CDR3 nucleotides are TGTGCCAGCAGTGAAGCGCTTCTAGCGGGAAGTGGAGACGAGCAGTACTTC. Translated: CASSEALLAGSGDEQYF.

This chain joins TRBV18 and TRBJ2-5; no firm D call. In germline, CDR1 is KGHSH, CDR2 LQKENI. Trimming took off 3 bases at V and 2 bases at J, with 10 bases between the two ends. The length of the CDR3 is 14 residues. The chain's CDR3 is CASSPLGGQETQYF. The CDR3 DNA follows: TGTGCCAGCTCACCCCTCGGTGGTCAAGAGACCCAGTACTTC. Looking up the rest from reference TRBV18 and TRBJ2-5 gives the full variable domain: NAGVMQNPRHLVRRRGQEARLRCSPMKGHSHVYWYRQLPEEGLKFMVYLQKENIIDESGMPKERFSAEFPKEGPSILRIQQVVRGDSAAYFCASSPLGGQETQYFGPGTRLLVL.

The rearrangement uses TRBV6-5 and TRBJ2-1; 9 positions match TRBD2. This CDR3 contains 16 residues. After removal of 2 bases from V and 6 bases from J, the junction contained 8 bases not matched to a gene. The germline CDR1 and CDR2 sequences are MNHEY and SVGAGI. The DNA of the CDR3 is TGTGCCAGCAGTTACGGCAATACACTAGCGGGCAATGAGCAGTTCTTC. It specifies CASSYGNTLAGNEQFF.

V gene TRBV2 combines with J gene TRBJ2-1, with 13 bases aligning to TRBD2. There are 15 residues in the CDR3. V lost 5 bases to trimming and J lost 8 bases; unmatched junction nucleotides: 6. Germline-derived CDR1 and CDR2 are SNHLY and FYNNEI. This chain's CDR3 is CASSIGLAGVHEQFF. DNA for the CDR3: TGTGCCAGCAGTATCGGACTAGCGGGAGTACATGAGCAGTTCTTC.

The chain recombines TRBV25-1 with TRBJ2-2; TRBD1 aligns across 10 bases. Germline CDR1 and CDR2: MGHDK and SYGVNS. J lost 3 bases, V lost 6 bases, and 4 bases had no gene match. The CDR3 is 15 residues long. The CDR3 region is CASRTGTGDTGELFF. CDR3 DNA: TGTGCCAGCAGAACCGGGACAGGGGACACCGGGGAGCTGTTTTTT. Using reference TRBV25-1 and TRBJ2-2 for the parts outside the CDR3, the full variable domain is EADIYQTPRYLVIGTGKKITLECSQTMGHDKMYWYQQDPGMELHLIHYSYGVNSTEKGDLSSESTVSRIRTEHFPLTLESARPSHTSQYLCASRTGTGDTGELFFGEGSRLTVL.

The CDR3 DNA reads as TGTGCCAGCTCACCAACCAGGGAACGCAATCAGCCCCAGCATTTT. The encoded protein is CASSPTRERNQPQHF. This chain connects TRBV18 to TRBJ1-5; a weak D match, TRBD1 (5 bases). Germline lookup yields CDR1 KGHSH and CDR2 LQKENI. This CDR3 region has 15 residues. V was clipped by 2 bases and J by 2 bases, with 10 bases between them.

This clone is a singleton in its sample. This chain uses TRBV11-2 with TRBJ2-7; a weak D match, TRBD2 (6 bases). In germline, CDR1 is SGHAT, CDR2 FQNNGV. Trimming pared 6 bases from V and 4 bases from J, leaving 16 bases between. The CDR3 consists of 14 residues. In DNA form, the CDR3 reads TGTGCCAGCAGACGACTAGTGGATACGTACGAGCAGTACTTC. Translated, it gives CASRRLVDTYEQYF.

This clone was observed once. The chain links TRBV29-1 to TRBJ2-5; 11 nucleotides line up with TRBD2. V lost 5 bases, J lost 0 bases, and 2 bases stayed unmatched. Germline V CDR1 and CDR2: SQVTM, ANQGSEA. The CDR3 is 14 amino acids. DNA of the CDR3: TGCAGCGTTTTGGGACTAGCGGACCAAGAGACCCAGTACTTC. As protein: CSVLGLADQETQYF.

The CDR3 loop is CASSLLQVTSSYNEQFF. DNA of the CDR3: TGTGCCAGCAGCTTATTACAGGTAACCAGCTCCTACAATGAGCAGTTCTTC. This chain uses TRBV7-9 with TRBJ2-1; possible D gene TRBD1, 5 bases. Trimming pared 2 bases from V and 0 bases from J, leaving 14 bases between. Per germline, CDR1 SEHNR and CDR2 FQNEAQ (reference sequence). The CDR3 covers 17 residues.

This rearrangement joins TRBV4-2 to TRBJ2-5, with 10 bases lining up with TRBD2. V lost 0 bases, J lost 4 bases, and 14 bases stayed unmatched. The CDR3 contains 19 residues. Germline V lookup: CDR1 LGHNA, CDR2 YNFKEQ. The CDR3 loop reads CASSQDQTLAGGFPETQYF. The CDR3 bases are TGTGCCAGCAGCCAAGATCAAACCTTAGCGGGAGGTTTCCCAGAGACCCAGTACTTC.

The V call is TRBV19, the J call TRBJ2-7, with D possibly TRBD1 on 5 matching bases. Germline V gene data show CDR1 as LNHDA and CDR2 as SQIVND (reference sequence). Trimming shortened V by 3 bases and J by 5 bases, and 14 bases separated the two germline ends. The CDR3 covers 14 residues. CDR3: CASSMLRQGHEQYF. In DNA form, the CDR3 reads TGTGCCAGTAGTATGCTTCGCCAGGGTCACGAGCAGTACTTC.

CDR3 sequence reads: CASSISGQETQYF. The CDR3 region has the DNA TGTGCCAGTAGTATCAGCGGCCAAGAGACCCAGTACTTC. V usage is TRBV19 and J usage is TRBJ2-5; TRBD2 might be the D (5 bases). CDR1 is LNHDA and CDR2 is SQIVND in the germline V gene (reference sequence). This CDR3 region has 13 residues. V lost 3 bases to trimming and J lost 1 base, with 6 bases between them.

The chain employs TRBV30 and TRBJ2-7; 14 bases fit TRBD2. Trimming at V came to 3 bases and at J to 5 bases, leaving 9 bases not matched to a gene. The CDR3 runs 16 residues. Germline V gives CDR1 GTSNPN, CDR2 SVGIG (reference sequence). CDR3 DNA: TGTGCCTGGAGCCCAGAGACTAGCGGGAGGGTCGACGAGCAGTACTTC. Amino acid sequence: CAWSPETSGRVDEQYF. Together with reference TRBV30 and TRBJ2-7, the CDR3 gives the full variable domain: SQTIHQWPATLVQPVGSPLSLECTVEGTSNPNLYWYRQAAGRGLQLLFYSVGIGQISSEVPQNLSASRPQDRQFILSSKKLLLSDSGFYLCAWSPETSGRVDEQYFGPGTRLTVT.

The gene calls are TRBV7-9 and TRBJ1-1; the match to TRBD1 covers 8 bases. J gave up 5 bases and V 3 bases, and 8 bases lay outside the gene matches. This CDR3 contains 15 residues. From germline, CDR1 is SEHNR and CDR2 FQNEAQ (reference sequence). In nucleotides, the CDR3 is TGTGCCAGCAGCTTCCCGGGACAGGCACGTACTGAAGCTTTCTTT. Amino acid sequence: CASSFPGQARTEAFF.

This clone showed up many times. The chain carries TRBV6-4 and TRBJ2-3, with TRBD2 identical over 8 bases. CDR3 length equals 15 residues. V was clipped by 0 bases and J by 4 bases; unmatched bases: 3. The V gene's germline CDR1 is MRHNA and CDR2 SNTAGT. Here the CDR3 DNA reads TGTGCCAGCAGTGACTCGACGGGAGGGCCAGATACGCAGTATTTT. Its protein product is CASSDSTGGPDTQYF.

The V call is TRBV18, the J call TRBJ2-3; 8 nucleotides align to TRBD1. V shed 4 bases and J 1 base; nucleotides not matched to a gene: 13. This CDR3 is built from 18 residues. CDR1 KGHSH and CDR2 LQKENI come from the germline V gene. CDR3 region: CASSLSHRGVGGTDTQYF. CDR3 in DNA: TGTGCCAGCTCACTGTCGCACAGGGGGGTAGGCGGCACAGATACGCAGTATTTT.

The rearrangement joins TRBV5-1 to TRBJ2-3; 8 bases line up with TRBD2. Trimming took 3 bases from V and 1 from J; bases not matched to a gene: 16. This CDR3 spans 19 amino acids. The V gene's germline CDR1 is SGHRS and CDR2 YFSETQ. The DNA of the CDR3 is TGCGCCAGCAGCTCCGCCCCCGGGAGGGCCAAAGGGGGCACAGATACGCAGTATTTT. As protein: CASSSAPGRAKGGTDTQYF.

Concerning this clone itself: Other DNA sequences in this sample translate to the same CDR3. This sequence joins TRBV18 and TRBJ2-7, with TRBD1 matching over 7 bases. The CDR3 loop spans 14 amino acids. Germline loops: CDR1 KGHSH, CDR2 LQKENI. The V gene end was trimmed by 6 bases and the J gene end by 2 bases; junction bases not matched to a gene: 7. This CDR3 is CASSPGTATYEQYF. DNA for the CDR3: TGTGCCAGCTCCCCCGGGACAGCAACCTACGAGCAGTACTTC.

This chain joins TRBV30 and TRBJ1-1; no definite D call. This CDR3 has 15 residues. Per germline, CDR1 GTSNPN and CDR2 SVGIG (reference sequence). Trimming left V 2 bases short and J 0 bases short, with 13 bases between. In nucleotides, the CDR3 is TGTGCCTGGAGTCCCTCCGGGTCTCTGAACACTGAAGCTTTCTTT. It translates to CAWSPSGSLNTEAFF.

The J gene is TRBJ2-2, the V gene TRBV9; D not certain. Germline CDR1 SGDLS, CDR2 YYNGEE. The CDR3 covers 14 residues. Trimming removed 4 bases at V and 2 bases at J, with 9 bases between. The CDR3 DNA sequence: TGTGCCAGCAGCCCAGGCCCCAACACCGGGGAGCTGTTTTTT. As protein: CASSPGPNTGELFF.

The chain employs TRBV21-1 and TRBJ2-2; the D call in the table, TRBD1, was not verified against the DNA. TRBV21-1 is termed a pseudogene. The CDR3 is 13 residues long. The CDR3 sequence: CASSKMGAGELFF. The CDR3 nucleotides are TGTGCCAGCAGCAAGATGGGCGCCGGGGAGCTGTTTTTT.

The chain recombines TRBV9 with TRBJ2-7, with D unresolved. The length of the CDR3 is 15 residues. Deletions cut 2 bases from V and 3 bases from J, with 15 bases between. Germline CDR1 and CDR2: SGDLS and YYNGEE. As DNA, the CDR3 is TGTGCCAGCAGCGTCGGAAGTCAGGTGCTCTACGAGCAGTACTTC. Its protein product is CASSVGSQVLYEQYF.

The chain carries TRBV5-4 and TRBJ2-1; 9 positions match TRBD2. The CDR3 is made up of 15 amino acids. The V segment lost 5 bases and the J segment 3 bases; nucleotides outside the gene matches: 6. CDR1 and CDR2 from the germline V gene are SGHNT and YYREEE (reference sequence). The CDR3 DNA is TGTGCCAGCAGTTTCGGGACTAGCAGCTACAATGAGCAGTTCTTC. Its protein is CASSFGTSSYNEQFF.